This TCR beta chain emerged from a study of monozygotic twins with inflammatory bowel disease. Study outcomes and limitations: No discrimination was achieved between different T cell subtypes.

From the 5' RACE reads, TCRdb lists one entry per CDR3 protein and no DNA. Recorded for this sample: about 300,000 distinct CDR3 sequences. Turning to this clonotype: Its antigen is as yet unknown.

Germline V gene sequence: CDR1 LNHDA, CDR2 SQIVND (reference sequence). The CDR3 runs to 15 residues. The TCR was taken from a human donor with ulcerative colitis or Crohn's disease, or a healthy co-twin of an affected twin (not recorded which). The sample consisted of blood. The rearrangement links TRBV19 to TRBJ2-1; TCRdb names TRBD1, which stays unverified in the absence of DNA. The CDR3 here is CASNSLTTGRNEQFF.